The text below deals with one T cell receptor (beta chain). Its antigen is not known. A junction end diverges from the germline sequence, so it may reflect a read error. No cell sorting was done before RNA was extracted from the tissue. Distant lung tissue was collected more than 3 cm away from the tumor edge. Three rounds of nested PCR, following a modified ARM-PCR protocol, produced the TCRbeta library. Each CDR3 protein gets one entry after TCRdb re-called the multiplex PCR reads with MiXCR. Altogether 110,000 or so distinct CDR3 sequences are present, 60% to 70% being singletons, with the ten largest covering roughly 19%. This entry comes from a study of tumor and adjacent non-tumor tissue in lung cancer. Findings and caveats of the study: In normal lung, the top 100 clones were significantly more dominant than in tumor. Significantly higher TCR diversity was found in tumor than normal lung.

The sequencing sample was made of distant non-tumor lung tissue. The source of this sequence is a man aged 55 to 70 with non-small cell lung cancer.

The CDR3 loop reads CANSLFRYDEQYF. The CDR3 DNA is TGTGCCAACAGCTTGTTCCGCTACGACGAGCAGTACTTC. The chain recombines TRBV5-6 with TRBJ2-7; no firm D call. The CDR3 contains 13 residues. Germline V gene sequence: CDR1 SGHDT, CDR2 YYEEEE.